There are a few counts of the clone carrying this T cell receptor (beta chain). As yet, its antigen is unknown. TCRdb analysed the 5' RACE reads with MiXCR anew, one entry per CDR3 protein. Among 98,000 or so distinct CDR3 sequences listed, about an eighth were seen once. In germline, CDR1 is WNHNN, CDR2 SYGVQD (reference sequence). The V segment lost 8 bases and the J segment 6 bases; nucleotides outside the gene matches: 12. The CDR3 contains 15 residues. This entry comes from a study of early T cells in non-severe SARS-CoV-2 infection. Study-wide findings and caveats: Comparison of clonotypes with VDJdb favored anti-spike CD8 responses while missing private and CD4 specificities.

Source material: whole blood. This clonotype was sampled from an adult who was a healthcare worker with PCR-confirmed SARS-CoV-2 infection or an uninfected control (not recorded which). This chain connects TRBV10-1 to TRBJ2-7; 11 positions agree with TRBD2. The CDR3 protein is CASSPGGTSGLEQYF. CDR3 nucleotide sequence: TGCGCCAGCTCCCCAGGGGGGACTAGCGGTCTCGAGCAGTACTTC.